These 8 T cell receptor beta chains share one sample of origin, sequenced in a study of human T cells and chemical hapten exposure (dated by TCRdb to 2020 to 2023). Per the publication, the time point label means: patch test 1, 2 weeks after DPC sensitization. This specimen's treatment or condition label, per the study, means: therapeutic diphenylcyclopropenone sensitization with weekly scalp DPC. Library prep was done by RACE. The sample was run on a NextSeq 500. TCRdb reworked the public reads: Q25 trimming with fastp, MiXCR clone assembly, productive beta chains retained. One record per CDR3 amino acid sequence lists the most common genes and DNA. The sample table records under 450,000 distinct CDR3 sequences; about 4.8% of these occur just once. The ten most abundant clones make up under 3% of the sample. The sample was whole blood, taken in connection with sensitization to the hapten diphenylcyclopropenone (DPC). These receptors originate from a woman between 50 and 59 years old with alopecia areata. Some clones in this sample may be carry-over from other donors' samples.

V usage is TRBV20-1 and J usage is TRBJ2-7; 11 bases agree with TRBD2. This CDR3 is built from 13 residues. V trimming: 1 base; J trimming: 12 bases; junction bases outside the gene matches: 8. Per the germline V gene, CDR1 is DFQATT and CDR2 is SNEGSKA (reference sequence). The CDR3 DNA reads TGCAGTGCTAGAGCTAGCGGGGGGCCTTGGGTGTACTTC. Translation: CSARASGGPWVYF.

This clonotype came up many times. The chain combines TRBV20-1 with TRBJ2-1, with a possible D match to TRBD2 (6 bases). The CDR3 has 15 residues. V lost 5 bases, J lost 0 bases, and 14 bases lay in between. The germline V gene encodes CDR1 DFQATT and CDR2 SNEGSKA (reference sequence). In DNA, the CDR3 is TGCAGTGCTTGGAGGGTGTCGAGCTCCTACAATGAGCAGTTCTTC. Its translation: CSAWRVSSSYNEQFF.

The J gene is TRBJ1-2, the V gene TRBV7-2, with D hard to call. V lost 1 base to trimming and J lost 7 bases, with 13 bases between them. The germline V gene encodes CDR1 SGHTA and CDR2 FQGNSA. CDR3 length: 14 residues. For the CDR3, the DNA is TGTGCCAGCAGCTTAGAGAAGCCGCTTGGTGGCTACACCTTC. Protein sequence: CASSLEKPLGGYTF.

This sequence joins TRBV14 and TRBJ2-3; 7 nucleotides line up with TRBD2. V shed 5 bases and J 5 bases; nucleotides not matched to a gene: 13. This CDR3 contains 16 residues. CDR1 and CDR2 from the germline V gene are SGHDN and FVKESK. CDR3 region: CASSFRLARGGDTQYF. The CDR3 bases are TGTGCCAGCAGCTTTCGACTAGCCCGCGGGGGAGATACGCAGTATTTT.

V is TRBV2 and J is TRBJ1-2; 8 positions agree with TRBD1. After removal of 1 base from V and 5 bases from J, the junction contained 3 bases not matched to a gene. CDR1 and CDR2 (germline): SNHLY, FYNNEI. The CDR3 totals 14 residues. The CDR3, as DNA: TGTGCCAGCAGTGAAGGGGGACAGGTATATGGCTACACCTTC. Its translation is CASSEGGQVYGYTF.

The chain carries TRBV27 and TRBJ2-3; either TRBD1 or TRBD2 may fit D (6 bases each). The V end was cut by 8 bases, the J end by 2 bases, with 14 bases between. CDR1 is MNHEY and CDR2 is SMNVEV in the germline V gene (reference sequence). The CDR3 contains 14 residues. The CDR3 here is CASGIGGHTDTQYF. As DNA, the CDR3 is TGTGCCAGCGGGATCGGGGGCCACACAGATACGCAGTATTTT.

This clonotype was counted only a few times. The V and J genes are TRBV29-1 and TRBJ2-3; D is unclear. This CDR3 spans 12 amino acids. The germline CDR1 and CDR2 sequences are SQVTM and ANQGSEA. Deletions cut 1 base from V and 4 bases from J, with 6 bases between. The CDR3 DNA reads TGCAGCGTTGAAGGACTTTCAGATACGCAGTATTTT. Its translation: CSVEGLSDTQYF.

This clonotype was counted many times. The CDR3 DNA is TGCGCCAGCAGCCAAGTCGGTGGACTAGCGGGGGGGCAATTGAATGAGCAGTTCTTC. It is translated as CASSQVGGLAGGQLNEQFF. The rearrangement links TRBV4-1 to TRBJ2-1; 15 bases line up with TRBD2. The CDR3 is 19 amino acids. CDR1 is MGHRA, CDR2 YSYEKL, per germline. V dropped 1 base and J dropped 7; count of bases not matched to a gene: 11.